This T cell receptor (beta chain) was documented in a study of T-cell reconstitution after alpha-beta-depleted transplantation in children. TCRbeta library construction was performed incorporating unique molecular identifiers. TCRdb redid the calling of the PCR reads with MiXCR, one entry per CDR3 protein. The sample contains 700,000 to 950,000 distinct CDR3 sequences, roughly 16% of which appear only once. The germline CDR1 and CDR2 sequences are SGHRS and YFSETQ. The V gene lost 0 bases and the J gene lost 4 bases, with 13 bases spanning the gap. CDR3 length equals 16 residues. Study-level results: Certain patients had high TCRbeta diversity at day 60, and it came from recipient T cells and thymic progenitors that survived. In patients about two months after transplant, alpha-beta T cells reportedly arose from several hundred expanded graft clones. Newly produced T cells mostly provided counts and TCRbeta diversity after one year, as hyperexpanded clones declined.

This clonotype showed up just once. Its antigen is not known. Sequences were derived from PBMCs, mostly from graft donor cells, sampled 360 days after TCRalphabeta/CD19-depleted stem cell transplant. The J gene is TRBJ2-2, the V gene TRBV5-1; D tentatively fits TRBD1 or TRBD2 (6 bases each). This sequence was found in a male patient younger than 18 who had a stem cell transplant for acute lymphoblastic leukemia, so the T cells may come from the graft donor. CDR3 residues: CASSLAGRGGTGELFF. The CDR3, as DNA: TGCGCCAGCAGCTTGGCCGGCAGGGGAGGCACCGGGGAGCTGTTTTTT.